The 29 T cell receptor beta chains listed next were all sequenced from one sample in a study of beta chain features in type 1 diabetes. These TCRs' antigens remain unknown. The entirety of the isolated RNA underwent reverse transcription, so expressed TCRB transcripts were sequenced. Profiling relied on immunoSEQ multiplex PCR, and the TCRdb table lists in-frame clones only, not all of them. The sample lists 600,000 or so clones; around an eighth were seen once. Study-wide results and caveats: The study found moderately but significantly shorter TCRB CDR3s in all four CD4+ subsets of Type 1 diabetes patients.

Material for sequencing was naive CD4+ T cells from blood. All receptors come from a man younger than 35 with type 1 diabetes.

Only a few counts were recorded for this clone. The chain links TRBV7-2 to TRBJ2-3, with D unresolved. V dropped 5 bases and J dropped 1 base, with 16 bases sitting between them. The V gene's germline CDR1 is SGHTA and CDR2 FQGNSA. This CDR3 is built from 16 residues. Here the CDR3 reads CASSPRRGRGTDTQYF. CDR3 DNA: TGTGCCAGCAGCCCGCGTCGTGGGCGCGGCACAGATACGCAGTATTTT.

V gene TRBV7-2 combines with J gene TRBJ2-7, with 7 bases that match TRBD1. In germline, CDR1 is SGHTA, CDR2 FQGNSA. This CDR3 is built from 17 residues. V was clipped by 5 bases and J by 0 bases; unmatched bases: 13. As DNA, the CDR3 is TGTGCCAGCAGCCTTAGAAGGGGGCCCCTCTCCTCCTACGAGCAGTACTTC. As protein: CASSLRRGPLSSYEQYF. Full variable domain (remainder filled in from reference TRBV7-2 and TRBJ2-7): GAGVSQSPSNKVTEKGKDVELRCDPISGHTALYWYRQSLGQGLEFLIYFQGNSAPDKSGLPSDRFSAERTGGSVSTLTIQRTQQEDSAVYLCASSLRRGPLSSYEQYFGPGTRLTVT.

Comment on this clone: The sample holds other DNA sequences that translate to the same CDR3. This chain joins TRBV7-2 and TRBJ2-2; D call uncertain. V lost 5 bases and J lost 2, with 6 bases in between. The length of the CDR3 is 13 residues. The V gene's germline CDR1 is SGHTA and CDR2 FQGNSA. This chain's CDR3 is CASSPSNTGELFF. The CDR3 nucleotides read TGTGCCAGCAGCCCCTCTAACACCGGGGAGCTGTTTTTT. Full variable domain (remainder filled in from reference TRBV7-2 and TRBJ2-2): GAGVSQSPSNKVTEKGKDVELRCDPISGHTALYWYRQSLGQGLEFLIYFQGNSAPDKSGLPSDRFSAERTGGSVSTLTIQRTQQEDSAVYLCASSPSNTGELFFGEGSRLTVL.

The chain links TRBV5-1 to TRBJ2-1; D not resolved. V was clipped by 3 bases and J by 2 bases, with 6 bases between them. The CDR3 is made up of 13 amino acids. CDR1 and CDR2 (germline): SGHRS, YFSETQ. The DNA of the CDR3 is TGCGCCAGCAGCTCGGCAGCCTACAATGAGCAGTTCTTC. Its translation: CASSSAAYNEQFF.

This clone was picked up a small number of times. This sequence joins TRBV27 and TRBJ1-4; 9 bases align to TRBD1. After removal of 5 bases from V and 5 bases from J, the junction contained 6 bases not matched to a gene. Germline CDR1 MNHEY, CDR2 SMNVEV (reference sequence). The CDR3 has 15 residues. CDR3 sequence reads: CASSLYDRGNEKLFF. The CDR3 DNA is TGTGCCAGCAGTCTATACGACAGGGGGAATGAAAAACTGTTTTTT.

V is TRBV19 and J is TRBJ2-1, with 8 bases aligning to TRBD2. With V trimmed by 8 bases and J by 7 bases, 13 bases remained unmatched. This CDR3 is built from 15 residues. The germline V gene has CDR1 LNHDA and CDR2 SQIVND (reference sequence). In DNA form, the CDR3 reads TGTGCCAGTGCAGGAGTAGCGGGAATTGGAAATGAGCAGTTCTTC. This translates into CASAGVAGIGNEQFF.

This clone was seen more than once but under ten times. The chain joins TRBV4-2 to TRBJ2-1; 13 bases match TRBD2. V lost 4 bases to trimming and J lost 7 bases; unmatched junction nucleotides: 13. The length of the CDR3 is 18 residues. Germline CDR1 LGHNA, CDR2 YNFKEQ. The CDR3 spells CASSPPRRTSGSKNEQFF. CDR3 coding DNA: TGTGCCAGCAGCCCTCCTAGAAGGACTAGCGGGAGTAAGAATGAGCAGTTCTTC.

A few counts support this clone. V usage is TRBV11-3 and J usage is TRBJ2-5; 7 bases line up with TRBD2. Germline V gene lookup returns CDR1 SGHNT and CDR2 YENEEA. The CDR3 covers 14 residues. J was trimmed by 2 bases and V by 6 bases; bases with no gene match: 6. CDR3 protein: CASSPGLQQETQYF. The CDR3 coding sequence is TGTGCCAGCAGTCCGGGACTACAACAAGAGACCCAGTACTTC.

The chain has TRBV7-9 and TRBJ2-1, with D maybe TRBD2 (6 bases). The CDR3 runs to 16 residues. Deletions cut 5 bases from V and 7 bases from J, with 21 bases between. The germline CDR1 and CDR2 sequences are SEHNR and FQNEAQ (reference sequence). Written as DNA, the CDR3 is TGTGCCAGCAGCCAGGATCACAGGACTATGGGGAATGAGCAGTTCTTC. Residues: CASSQDHRTMGNEQFF.

The rearrangement links TRBV7-6 to TRBJ2-2; 9 nucleotides align to TRBD1. This CDR3 has 15 amino acids. The germline CDR1 and CDR2 sequences are SGHVS and FNYEAQ. Trimming removed 1 base from V and 4 bases from J; junction bases left unmatched: 1. The CDR3 nucleotides read TGTGCCAGCAGCTTAGAGACAGGGGGCACCGGGGAGCTGTTTTTT. Amino acid sequence: CASSLETGGTGELFF.

In this sample, this clone turned up a few times. Additional DNA sequences in this sample encode the identical CDR3. V and J are TRBV30 and TRBJ1-1; D uncertain. Germline lookup yields CDR1 GTSNPN and CDR2 SVGIG (reference sequence). Trimming stripped 2 bases from V and 5 bases from J, with 9 bases between. CDR3 length equals 12 residues. The CDR3 nucleotides read TGTGCCTGGAGTCGCGATGGGACTGAAGCTTTCTTT. Translating it yields CAWSRDGTEAFF. Based on the CDR3 plus reference TRBV30 and TRBJ1-1, the full variable domain is SQTIHQWPATLVQPVGSPLSLECTVEGTSNPNLYWYRQAAGRGLQLLFYSVGIGQISSEVPQNLSASRPQDRQFILSSKKLLLSDSGFYLCAWSRDGTEAFFGQGTRLTVV.

This clone was found a few times. The J gene is TRBJ2-1, the V gene TRBV18, with 9 bases aligning to TRBD2. CDR1 and CDR2 (germline): KGHSH, LQKENI. The CDR3 has 15 residues. With V trimmed by 3 bases and J by 8 bases, 8 bases remained unmatched. The CDR3 nucleotides are TGTGCCAGCTCACCTGTAGCGGGAGTGGTCCATGAGCAGTTCTTC. Protein: CASSPVAGVVHEQFF.

This clone was detected only once. J is TRBJ1-3 and V is TRBV30, with TRBD1 matching over 8 bases. The CDR3 runs 14 residues. J was trimmed by 2 bases and V by 4 bases; bases with no gene match: 4. The germline CDR1 and CDR2 sequences are GTSNPN and SVGIG (reference sequence). The CDR3 is CAWNSGGPGNTIYF. In nucleotides, the CDR3 is TGTGCCTGGAACTCAGGGGGCCCTGGAAACACCATATATTTT.

This chain uses TRBV7-2 with TRBJ2-7, with D hard to call. Germline loops: CDR1 SGHTA, CDR2 FQGNSA. Trimming took off 4 bases at V and 7 bases at J, with 11 bases between the two ends. The CDR3 runs to 12 residues. The DNA for the CDR3 is TGTGCCAGCAGCTACTACCAGTGGGAGCAGTACTTC. Translating gives CASSYYQWEQYF.

In this sample, this clone turned up a few times. J is TRBJ1-2 and V is TRBV4-2; D gene unclear. This CDR3 contains 16 residues. Germline assignment: CDR1 LGHNA and CDR2 YNFKEQ. The V end lost 0 bases, the J end lost 7 bases, and 18 bases lay between the germline ends. The CDR3 loop is CASSQDLEGQVAGYTF. In nucleotides, the CDR3 is TGTGCCAGCAGCCAAGATTTGGAAGGGCAGGTGGCTGGCTACACCTTC.

On this clone itself: The sample holds other DNA sequences that translate to the same CDR3. The chain uses TRBV7-9 and TRBJ2-1, with no clear D. Trimming shortened V by 5 bases and J by 3 bases, and 11 bases separated the two germline ends. This CDR3 is 14 amino acids long. In germline, CDR1 is SEHNR, CDR2 FQNEAQ (reference sequence). CDR3 amino acids: CASSLGLHYNEQFF. DNA of the CDR3: TGTGCCAGCAGCCTTGGCCTCCACTACAATGAGCAGTTCTTC.

This clone has a handful of counts. This sequence joins TRBV7-2 and TRBJ2-7; 9 nucleotides match TRBD1. This CDR3 is 17 amino acids long. In germline, CDR1 is SGHTA, CDR2 FQGNSA. V dropped 5 bases and J dropped 1; count of bases not matched to a gene: 12. CDR3 sequence (DNA): TGTGCCAGCAGCGAAATGGGACAGGGAATGGGTTCCTACGAGCAGTACTTC. This encodes CASSEMGQGMGSYEQYF.

The chain carries TRBV5-4 and TRBJ1-4; perhaps TRBD1 as D (6 bases). Trimming removed 2 bases from V and 6 bases from J, with 17 bases in between. Germline V gene lookup returns CDR1 SGHNT and CDR2 YYREEE (reference sequence). CDR3 size: 16 residues. In DNA form, the CDR3 reads TGTGCCAGCAGCTTCAGGGTGGGGGGCTTGGATGAAAAACTGTTTTTT. Its translation is CASSFRVGGLDEKLFF.

This clone has just a few counts. The chain combines TRBV7-9 with TRBJ2-7; the D is unclear. Trimming left V 5 bases short and J 0 bases short, with 5 bases between. Per germline, CDR1 SEHNR and CDR2 FQNEAQ (reference sequence). This CDR3 is built from 12 residues. CDR3 in DNA: TGTGCCAGCAGCCACGCCTCCTACGAGCAGTACTTC. It codes for CASSHASYEQYF.

The sample holds a few counts of this clone. The chain has TRBV29-1 and TRBJ2-5; TRBD2 agrees at 8 bases. The germline V gene encodes CDR1 SQVTM and CDR2 ANQGSEA. Losses at the gene ends were 5 bases for V and 5 bases for J; bases not matched to a gene: 4. The CDR3 contains 12 residues. Here the CDR3 DNA reads TGCAGCGTTTACTCGGGAGGGGAGACCCAGTACTTC. Its translation is CSVYSGGETQYF.

This clone was counted only a few times. V and J are TRBV2 and TRBJ1-5; 7 bases line up with TRBD1. The CDR3 runs to 13 residues. V trimming: 5 bases; J trimming: 5 bases; junction bases outside the gene matches: 3. Looked up from germline, CDR1 is SNHLY and CDR2 is FYNNEI. The CDR3 here is CASSPDRHQPQHF. CDR3 nucleotides: TGTGCCAGCAGTCCGGACAGGCATCAGCCCCAGCATTTT.

The rearrangement links TRBV29-1 to TRBJ2-2; D may correspond to TRBD1 or TRBD2 (6 bases each). Deletions cut 8 bases from V and 3 bases from J, with 16 bases between. The germline CDR1 and CDR2 sequences are SQVTM and ANQGSEA. The CDR3 covers 14 residues. The CDR3 sequence is CSPHSGAYTGELFF. The CDR3 DNA sequence: TGCAGCCCCCACTCGGGGGCTTACACCGGGGAGCTGTTTTTT.

The table lists this clone with a few counts. The chain uses TRBV27 and TRBJ2-5; TRBD1 might be the D (5 bases). Looked up from germline, CDR1 is MNHEY and CDR2 is SMNVEV (reference sequence). CDR3 length: 14 amino acids. With 6 bases removed from V and 5 bases from J, the gap between germline ends came to 16 bases. CDR3 amino acids: CASRIDSARETQYF. As DNA, the CDR3 is TGTGCCAGCAGGATAGACAGTGCGAGGGAGACCCAGTACTTC.

This chain joins TRBV29-1 and TRBJ1-1; no definite D call. Trimming cost V 4 bases and J 1 base, with 13 bases left between them. The CDR3 contains 14 residues. The germline V gene encodes CDR1 SQVTM and CDR2 ANQGSEA. This CDR3 is CSVVVGPTNTEAFF. As DNA, the CDR3 is TGCAGCGTTGTCGTTGGACCGACGAACACTGAAGCTTTCTTT.

In this sample, this clone turned up a few times. J is TRBJ2-6 and V is TRBV18; D remains ambiguous. V was trimmed by 3 bases and J by 4 bases, leaving 4 bases between them. Germline CDR1 is KGHSH and CDR2 is LQKENI. The CDR3 length is 13 residues. The CDR3 protein is CASSPGGANVLTF. DNA of the CDR3: TGTGCCAGCTCACCTGGCGGGGCCAACGTCCTGACTTTC.

The rearrangement links TRBV9 to TRBJ2-5; D ambiguous. Germline V gene lookup returns CDR1 SGDLS and CDR2 YYNGEE. Trimming removed 2 bases from V and 5 bases from J, with 4 bases in between. This CDR3 is 11 amino acids long. In nucleotides, the CDR3 is TGTGCCAGCAGCGTCCCTGAGACCCAGTACTTC. It translates to CASSVPETQYF. Full variable domain (remainder filled in from reference TRBV9 and TRBJ2-5): DSGVTQTPKHLITATGQRVTLRCSPRSGDLSVYWYQQSLDQGLQFLIQYYNGEERAKGNILERFSAQQFPDLHSELNLSSLELGDSALYFCASSVPETQYFGPGTRLLVL.

This chain joins TRBV7-9 and TRBJ2-1; D is uncertain. CDR1 and CDR2 (germline): SEHNR, FQNEAQ (reference sequence). The length of the CDR3 is 10 residues. V was shortened by 2 bases and J by 9 bases, with 2 bases between the two germline ends. CDR3 region: CASSLIEQFF. In DNA form, the CDR3 reads TGTGCCAGCAGCTTAATTGAGCAGTTCTTC.

The rearrangement uses TRBV5-4 and TRBJ2-3, with D possibly TRBD2 on 6 matching bases. The germline CDR1 and CDR2 sequences are SGHNT and YYREEE (reference sequence). This CDR3 spans 14 amino acids. With 2 bases removed from V and 3 bases from J, the gap between germline ends came to 10 bases. The CDR3, as DNA: TGTGCCAGCAGCTTACGGGGGAAAACAGATACGCAGTATTTT. Its protein is CASSLRGKTDTQYF.

The chain recombines TRBV28 with TRBJ1-5; D is unclear. Trimming removed 5 bases at V and 5 bases at J, with 16 bases between. The CDR3 covers 15 residues. CDR1 is MDHEN and CDR2 is SYDVKM in the germline V gene. The CDR3 DNA is TGTGCCAGCAGTCCCCCGCGGGCGCTAGATCAGCCCCAGCATTTT. This encodes CASSPPRALDQPQHF.